The 20 T cell receptor beta chains presented below share a single source sample, sequenced in a study of STAT3 mutations in large granular lymphocyte leukemia. No antigen is known for these receptors. Sequencing was performed with immunoSEQ multiplex PCR; in TCRdb, only in-frame clones are kept and a portion is missing. The sample yields 5,000 to 7,000 clones, around 60% seen once. Whole-study results and caveats: Every T-cell large granular lymphocyte leukemia patient had at least one immunodominant TCR beta clonotype.

Sequenced material: peripheral blood mononuclear cells. These receptors were taken from a boy between 5 and 17 years old with T-cell large granular lymphocyte leukemia. Some clones in this sample may be carry-over from other donors' samples.

The rearrangement uses TRBV29-1 and TRBJ1-4, with a possible D match to TRBD1 (5 bases). The germline V gene encodes CDR1 SQVTM and CDR2 ANQGSEA. Trimming took off 2 bases at V and 3 bases at J, with 7 bases between the two ends. The CDR3 spans 13 residues. The CDR3 DNA reads TGCAGCGTTGAAAAAGGGGCTAATGAAAAACTGTTTTTT. Amino acid sequence: CSVEKGANEKLFF.

The chain employs TRBV1 and TRBJ2-7; the D call in the table, TRBD2, was not verified against the DNA. TRBV1 is annotated as a pseudogene. This CDR3 contains 16 residues. Here the CDR3 DNA reads TGCACCAGCAGCCAAGCAAGCGGCGCGACGGGCCACGAGCAGTACTTC. Its protein is CTSSQASGATGHEQYF.

The rearrangement joins TRBV27 to TRBJ2-7; TRBD2 might be the D (6 bases). In germline, CDR1 is MNHEY, CDR2 SMNVEV (reference sequence). V was cut by 5 bases and J by 3 bases, with 17 bases left in between. This CDR3 comprises 15 residues. The CDR3, as DNA: TGTGCCAGCAGTAGAGGGACTGAAACGTACTACGAGCAGTACTTC. It yields the protein CASSRGTETYYEQYF.

In nucleotides, the CDR3 is TGCGCCAGCAGCCGCGACAGGCCGAACACTGAAGCTTTCTTT. Its translation: CASSRDRPNTEAFF. The chain couples TRBV5-1 to TRBJ1-1; possible D gene TRBD1, 6 bases. V was shortened by 4 bases and J by 1 base, with 11 bases between the two germline ends. The CDR3 sequence is 14 residues long. CDR1 and CDR2 from the germline V gene are SGHRS and YFSETQ.

The V call is TRBV25-1, the J call TRBJ2-1, with a tentative D call TRBD2 (6 bases). V was pared by 4 bases and J by 3 bases, with 13 bases between. The V gene's germline CDR1 is MGHDK and CDR2 SYGVNS. The CDR3 totals 15 residues. The CDR3 DNA is TGTGCCAGCAGTGCTCCGGACTACAACTACAATGAGCAGTTCTTC. The encoded protein is CASSAPDYNYNEQFF.

The rearrangement links TRBV1 to TRBJ1-5. TRBV1 is assigned pseudogene status. This CDR3 comprises 15 residues. CDR3 amino acids: CTSTAAGRTSQPQHF. The CDR3 DNA sequence: TGCACCAGCACAGCAGCGGGTCGAACCAGTCAGCCCCAGCATTTT.

This clone showed up just once. V and J are TRBV4-1 and TRBJ1-2; D not certain. This CDR3 comprises 15 residues. Germline loops: CDR1 MGHRA, CDR2 YSYEKL. The germline V and J ends were trimmed by 1 base and 5 bases, with 14 bases remaining between them. The CDR3 region is CASSQGRFETYGYTF. CDR3 nucleotide sequence: TGCGCCAGCAGCCAAGGGAGGTTTGAGACTTATGGCTACACCTTC.

V gene TRBV5-4 combines with J gene TRBJ1-6; D remains unclear. Germline lookup yields CDR1 SGHNT and CDR2 YYREEE (reference sequence). Trimming left V 6 bases short and J 18 bases short, with 16 bases between. The CDR3 covers 11 residues. CDR3 in DNA: TGTGCCAGCACCCCATTTCCTACCACCCACTTT. Amino acids: CASTPFPTTHF.

The gene calls are TRBV4-2 and TRBJ2-7; 8 bases map to TRBD2. Per the germline V gene, CDR1 is LGHNA and CDR2 is YNFKEQ. V shed 4 bases and J 3 bases; nucleotides not matched to a gene: 5. The CDR3 sequence is 14 residues long. The chain's CDR3 is CASSPTGTSYEQYF. CDR3 DNA sequence: TGTGCCAGCAGCCCAACCGGGACTAGCTACGAGCAGTACTTC.

This clone has a single count. This sequence joins TRBV29-1 and TRBJ1-4, with D possibly being TRBD1 (5 bases). The V end lost 6 bases, the J end lost 11 bases, and 19 bases lay between the germline ends. From germline, CDR1 is SQVTM and CDR2 ANQGSEA. This CDR3 region has 13 residues. CDR3 region: CSVGGDSVGKLFF. CDR3 coding DNA: TGCAGCGTGGGGGGGGACTCTGTTGGCAAACTGTTTTTT.

The chain carries TRBV28 and TRBJ2-7, with 8 bases lining up with TRBD2. This CDR3 has 15 residues. The germline gives CDR1 MDHEN, CDR2 SYDVKM. Trimming cost V 5 bases and J 1 base; bases outside gene matches: 7. The CDR3 sequence: CASSLTGGVSYEQYF. The CDR3 DNA reads TGTGCCAGCAGTCTCACGGGGGGGGTGTCCTACGAGCAGTACTTC.

The chain combines TRBV4-1 with TRBJ1-5, with D tentatively TRBD1 (5 bases). From germline, CDR1 is MGHRA and CDR2 YSYEKL. Trimming left V 1 base short and J 7 bases short, with 11 bases between. The CDR3 has 14 amino acids. As DNA, the CDR3 is TGCGCCAGCAGCCAAGGGTTAGGGGCCCAGCCCCAGCATTTT. Translating gives CASSQGLGAQPQHF.

The J gene is TRBJ2-4, the V gene TRBV30; 8 bases match TRBD2. The CDR3 consists of 13 residues. J was trimmed by 6 bases and V by 0 bases; bases with no gene match: 1. CDR1 is GTSNPN and CDR2 is SVGIG in the germline V gene (reference sequence). CDR3 DNA sequence: TGTGCCTGGAGTGTACGGGGGGGAAACATTCAGTACTTC. The encoded protein is CAWSVRGGNIQYF. The full variable domain, in which reference TRBV30 and TRBJ2-4 provide the parts outside the CDR3, is SQTIHQWPATLVQPVGSPLSLECTVEGTSNPNLYWYRQAAGRGLQLLFYSVGIGQISSEVPQNLSASRPQDRQFILSSKKLLLSDSGFYLCAWSVRGGNIQYFGAGTRLSVL.

The chain uses TRBV5-1 and TRBJ1-2; tentatively, D is TRBD1 (5 bases). V lost 0 bases to trimming and J lost 0 bases, with 9 bases between them. The CDR3 loop spans 15 amino acids. CDR1 is SGHRS and CDR2 is YFSETQ in the germline V gene. For the CDR3, the DNA is TGCGCCAGCAGCTTGGAACCGGGGGCTAACTATGGCTACACCTTC. Amino acids: CASSLEPGANYGYTF.

The rearrangement uses TRBV30 and TRBJ2-7; D is unresolved. The V end was cut by 4 bases, the J end by 3 bases, with 10 bases between. Germline CDR1 reads GTSNPN; CDR2 reads SVGIG (reference sequence). The CDR3 consists of 12 residues. CDR3 bases: TGTGCCTGGATCAGCTCCGGCTACGAGCAGTACTTC. This translates into CAWISSGYEQYF.

The CDR3: CASGSPNRSSLSYNSPLHF. Here the CDR3 DNA reads TGTGCTAGTGGTTCCCCAAACAGGTCGTCCCTGTCCTATAATTCACCCCTCCACTTT. The chain has TRBV12-5 and TRBJ1-6; TRBD1 might be the D (5 bases). CDR3 length: 19 amino acids. The germline CDR1 and CDR2 sequences are LGHNT and FRNRAP. Trimming left V 4 bases short and J 1 base short, with 20 bases between.

The V gene is TRBV5-1, the J gene TRBJ2-7; D unresolved. Germline V gene lookup returns CDR1 SGHRS and CDR2 YFSETQ. There are 13 residues in the CDR3. With 4 bases removed from V and 2 bases from J, the gap between germline ends came to 10 bases. CDR3 nucleotides: TGCGCCAGCAGCGTGGACGGACCCTACGAGCAGTACTTC. Its protein product is CASSVDGPYEQYF.

This clone has only a few counts. In DNA form, the CDR3 reads TGTGCCAGCAGCGTTAGATCGGACAGGGAAGACTATGGCTACACCTTC. It is translated as CASSVRSDREDYGYTF. This chain uses TRBV9 with TRBJ1-2; 8 bases line up with TRBD1. The CDR3 spans 16 residues. With 2 bases clipped from V and 3 bases from J, the junction kept 9 bases outside the gene matches. CDR1 and CDR2 from the germline V gene are SGDLS and YYNGEE.

The rearrangement joins TRBV9 to TRBJ1-5; D call uncertain. Germline CDR1 is SGDLS and CDR2 is YYNGEE. The CDR3 spans 15 residues. The V gene lost 0 bases and the J gene lost 4 bases, with 11 bases spanning the gap. The CDR3 DNA is TGTGCCAGCAGCGTAGCAGGTATGGGGAATCAGCCCCAGCATTTT. Its translation: CASSVAGMGNQPQHF. Filled out from reference TRBV9 and TRBJ1-5, the complete variable domain reads DSGVTQTPKHLITATGQRVTLRCSPRSGDLSVYWYQQSLDQGLQFLIQYYNGEERAKGNILERFSAQQFPDLHSELNLSSLELGDSALYFCASSVAGMGNQPQHFGDGTRLSIL.

The V gene is TRBV2, the J gene TRBJ1-2; TRBD1 might be the D (5 bases). The V and J ends lost 11 bases and 8 bases respectively, with 15 bases between them. CDR3 length equals 11 residues. Germline V lookup: CDR1 SNHLY, CDR2 FYNNEI. The CDR3, as DNA: TGTGCCGGAGGAAGAGGGGAGGGCTACACCTTC. Protein sequence: CAGGRGEGYTF. Drawing the rest from reference TRBV2 and TRBJ1-2, the complete variable domain is EPEVTQTPSHQVTQMGQEVILRCVPISNHLYFYWYRQILGQKVEFLVSFYNNEISEKSEIFDDQFSVERPDGSNFTLKIRSTKLEDSAMYFCAGGRGEGYTFGSGTRLTVV.